This T cell receptor (beta chain) was captured by sequencing in a study of T cells expressing NK-cell markers. Study overall: Sorted T-cell subsets CD3+CD56+NKG2C+, CD3+CD56+NKG2C- and CD3+CD56-NKG2C+ were TCR beta-sequenced. With respect to HCMV, seven of the eight sequenced donors were seropositive, and one was seronegative. Broader study findings: Among several donors, these clonotypes also ranked first in the CD3+CD56-NKG2C+ fraction.

Comments on this clonotype: Antigen: not known.

The authors generated TCR beta cDNA through 5'RACE template switching with UMIs. TCRdb derives one entry per CDR3 protein from the 5' RACE reads, leaving out DNA. Here the sample table reports a few hundred thousand distinct CDR3 sequences. The CDR3 extends over 15 amino acids. Germline assignment: CDR1 DFQATT and CDR2 SNEGSKA (reference sequence). The V gene is TRBV20-1, the J gene TRBJ2-3; the TRBD2 assignment by TCRdb is unverifiable without DNA. This clonotype was obtained from a man aged 18-70 years in good health. Sequenced sample: blood T cells: a sorted CD56 or NKG2C T cell subset, CD4+ or CD8+ T cells, or bulk PBMC T cells (not recorded which). CDR3 residues: CSARDRGLAVDTQYF.